This entry features one T cell receptor beta chain sequence. What this receptor recognizes is not known. Base qualities were left out, and no much larger clone turns up one base away. Each collaborating institution followed its own protocols to collect whole blood in K2EDTA tubes. For TCRbeta analysis, collaborators shipped samples in one of three forms: frozen whole blood, isolated PBMCs, or DNA extracted from either of those sample types. The entry originates in a study of blood T cell repertoires in COVID-19 (TCRdb year 2020). About the full investigation: Samples covering the acute and convalescent phases of COVID-19 were provided by collaborators in the United States, Italy and Spain. The prospective study material was composed of cDNA or gDNA derived from T cells, B-cell-depleted T cells, or PBMCs. The repertoires were released in a freely available public database meant as a resource for research on the immune response to SARS-CoV-2. HLA class I and class II types, where available, came from metadata supplied by the sample provider rather than from assay-based typing. Sample metadata almost always included a de-identified subject ID, COVID-19 status, age in years and sex. Subjects who had been exposed to COVID-19, were actively infected with it, or had recovered from it provided the deeply sampled blood TCRbeta repertoires that made up the dataset. Samples were obtained from the ongoing ImmuneRACE study (first 160 participants) and from some 1,300 subjects provided by 6 global collaborators. What the research found in general, with its limitations: How much clinical and demographic metadata was included differed by source and by participant, and the metadata was provided uncurated.

TCRbeta CDR3 regions were amplified from genomic DNA by means of the immunoSEQ Assay, a bias-controlled multiplex PCR. For the original study's pipeline: Within the assay, amplification of reference gene primers was used to estimate how many nucleated cells each sample contained. To quantify the absolute abundance of each unique TCRbeta CDR3 rearrangement, sequence reads were collapsed and filtered. For each sample, productive Simpson clonality was calculated by taking the square root of Simpson's diversity index across productive rearrangements. TCRdb retrieved this table from immuneACCESS and kept in-frame rearrangements only. Not all clones are present; in checked studies, unresolved V genes account for under half, and no reason is known for the remainder. The V and J calls and clone size were taken over from that table, and D and trimming were inferred from the DNA. The table for this sample lists over 200,000 clones; over 75% of them were counted only once. The leading ten clones occupy 1.9% of the sample.

The germline V gene (reference sequence) provides CDR1 MNHEY and CDR2 SMNVEV. V loses 6 bases, J loses 0 bases, and the germline ends lie 10 bases apart. The CDR3 contains 14 residues, cysteine and phenylalanine counted. Only the CDR3 DNA stays, 42 bases, in frame from base 1. The V and J segments used are TRBV27 and TRBJ2-3; the D segment could be TRBD2, given 5 matching bases. Input material: peripheral blood. The source of this sequence is a man aged 35 to 55 with active or convalescent COVID-19. The nucleotide sequence reads TGTGCCAGCAGAGGACTTGGCAGCACAGATACGCAGTATTTT. It encodes CASRGLGSTDTQYF.